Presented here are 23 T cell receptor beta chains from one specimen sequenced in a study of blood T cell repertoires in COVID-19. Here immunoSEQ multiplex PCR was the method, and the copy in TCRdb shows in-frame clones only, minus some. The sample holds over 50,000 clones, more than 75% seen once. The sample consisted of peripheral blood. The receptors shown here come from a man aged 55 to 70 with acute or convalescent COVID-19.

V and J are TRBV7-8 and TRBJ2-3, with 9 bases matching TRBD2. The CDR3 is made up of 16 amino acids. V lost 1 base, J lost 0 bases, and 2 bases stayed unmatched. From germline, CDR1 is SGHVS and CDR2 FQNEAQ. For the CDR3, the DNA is TGTGCCAGCAGCTTAGTACTAGCGGGCAGCACAGATACGCAGTATTTT. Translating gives CASSLVLAGSTDTQYF.

This chain's CDR3 is CAWSGGLARGEQYF. Written as DNA, the CDR3 is TGTGCCTGGAGTGGCGGACTAGCTCGCGGCGAGCAGTACTTC. The chain links TRBV30 to TRBJ2-7, with 8 bases matching TRBD2. V lost 1 base to trimming and J lost 6 bases; unmatched junction nucleotides: 8. The CDR3 sequence is 14 residues long. Germline values: CDR1 GTSNPN, CDR2 SVGIG (reference sequence).

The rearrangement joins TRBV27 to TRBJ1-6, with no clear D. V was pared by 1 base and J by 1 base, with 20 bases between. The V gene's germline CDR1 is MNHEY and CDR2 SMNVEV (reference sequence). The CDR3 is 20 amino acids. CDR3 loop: CASSLYAPGGLGSYNSPLHF. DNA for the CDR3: TGTGCCAGCAGTTTATATGCCCCGGGAGGGTTGGGGTCCTATAATTCACCCCTCCACTTT.

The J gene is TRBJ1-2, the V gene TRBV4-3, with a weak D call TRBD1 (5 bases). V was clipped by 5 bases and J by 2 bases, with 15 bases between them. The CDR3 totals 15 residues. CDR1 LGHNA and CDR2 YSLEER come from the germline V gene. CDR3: CASSLTAGGNYGYTF. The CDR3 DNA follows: TGCGCCAGCAGCTTAACAGCCGGGGGGAACTATGGCTACACCTTC.

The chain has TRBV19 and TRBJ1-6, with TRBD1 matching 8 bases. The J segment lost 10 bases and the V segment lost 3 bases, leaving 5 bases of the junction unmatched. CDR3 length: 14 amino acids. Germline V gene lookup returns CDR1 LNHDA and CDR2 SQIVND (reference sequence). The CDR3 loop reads CASSIGQGYSPLHF. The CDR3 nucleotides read TGTGCCAGTAGTATTGGACAGGGTTACTCACCCCTCCACTTT.

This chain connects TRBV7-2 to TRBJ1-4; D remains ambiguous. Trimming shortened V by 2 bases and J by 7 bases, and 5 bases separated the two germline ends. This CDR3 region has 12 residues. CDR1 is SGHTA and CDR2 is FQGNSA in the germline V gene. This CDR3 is CASSLNREKLFF. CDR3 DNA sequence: TGTGCCAGCAGCTTAAATCGTGAAAAACTGTTTTTT.

The CDR3 sequence: CASSLDWADEQYF. CDR3 DNA sequence: TGTGCCAGCAGCTTAGATTGGGCCGACGAGCAGTACTTC. This rearrangement joins TRBV11-3 to TRBJ2-7; D is unresolved. Trimming removed 0 bases from V and 5 bases from J, with 8 bases in between. Germline CDR1 is SGHNT and CDR2 is YENEEA. The CDR3 spans 13 residues.

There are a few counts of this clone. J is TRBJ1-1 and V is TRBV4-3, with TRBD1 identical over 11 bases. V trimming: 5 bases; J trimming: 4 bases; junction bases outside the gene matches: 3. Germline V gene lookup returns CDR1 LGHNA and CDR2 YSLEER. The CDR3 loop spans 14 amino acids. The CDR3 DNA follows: TGCGCCAGCAGCGGACAGGGGGCGGGCACTGAAGCTTTCTTT. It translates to CASSGQGAGTEAFF.

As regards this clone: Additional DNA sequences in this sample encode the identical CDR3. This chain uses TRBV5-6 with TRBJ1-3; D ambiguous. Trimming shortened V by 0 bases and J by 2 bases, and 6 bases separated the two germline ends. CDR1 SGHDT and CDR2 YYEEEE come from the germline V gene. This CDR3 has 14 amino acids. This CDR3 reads CASSLVSAGNTIYF. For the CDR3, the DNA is TGTGCCAGCAGCTTGGTGTCGGCTGGAAACACCATATATTTT.

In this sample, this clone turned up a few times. Written as DNA, the CDR3 is TGTGCCAGCAGCGAACTAGCGGGGGATCAAGATACGCAGTATTTT. Amino acid sequence: CASSELAGDQDTQYF. This chain joins TRBV13 and TRBJ2-3; 11 bases are shared with TRBD2. Unmatched junction bases numbered 6, after V lost 5 bases and J lost 5 bases. The germline V gene has CDR1 PRHDT and CDR2 FYEKMQ (reference sequence). The length of the CDR3 is 15 residues.

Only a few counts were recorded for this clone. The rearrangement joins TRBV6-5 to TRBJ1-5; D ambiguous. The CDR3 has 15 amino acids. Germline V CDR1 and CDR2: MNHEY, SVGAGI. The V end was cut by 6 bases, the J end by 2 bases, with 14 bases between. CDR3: CASRLLSVGNQPQHF. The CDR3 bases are TGTGCCAGCAGGCTACTATCCGTCGGCAATCAGCCCCAGCATTTT.

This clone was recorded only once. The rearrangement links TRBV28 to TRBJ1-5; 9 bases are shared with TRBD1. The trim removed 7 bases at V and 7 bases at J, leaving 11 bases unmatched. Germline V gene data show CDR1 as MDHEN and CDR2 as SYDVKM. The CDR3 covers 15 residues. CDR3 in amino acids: CASIYRDRVLQPQHF. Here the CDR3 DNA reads TGTGCCAGCATTTATAGGGACAGGGTGTTACAGCCCCAGCATTTT.

The DNA of the CDR3 is TGTGCCAGCAGCCCGACCCTAGCACTCCAAGAGACCCAGTACTTC. It codes for CASSPTLALQETQYF. The chain couples TRBV27 to TRBJ2-5, with D perhaps matching TRBD2 (5 bases). Germline-derived CDR1 and CDR2 are MNHEY and SMNVEV (reference sequence). The CDR3 extends over 15 amino acids. V dropped 6 bases and J dropped 1 base, with 15 bases sitting between them.

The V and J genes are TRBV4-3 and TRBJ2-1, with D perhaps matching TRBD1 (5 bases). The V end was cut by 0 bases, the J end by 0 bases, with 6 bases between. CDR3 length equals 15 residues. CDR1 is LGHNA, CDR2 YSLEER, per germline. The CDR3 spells CASSQDRVSYNEQFF. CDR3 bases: TGCGCCAGCAGCCAAGACAGGGTCTCCTACAATGAGCAGTTCTTC.

The CDR3 nucleotides read TGTGCCAGCAGCTTAGCACGGGGGGTTGGCTACACCTTC. Translated: CASSLARGVGYTF. The chain joins TRBV7-2 to TRBJ1-2, with D maybe TRBD1 (5 bases). The CDR3 runs to 13 residues. CDR1 and CDR2 from the germline V gene are SGHTA and FQGNSA. Trimming cost V 0 bases and J 7 bases, with 9 bases left between them.

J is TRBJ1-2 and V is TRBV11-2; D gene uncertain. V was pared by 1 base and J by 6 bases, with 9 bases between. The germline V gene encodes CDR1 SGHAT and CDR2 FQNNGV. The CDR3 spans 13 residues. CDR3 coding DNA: TGTGCCAGCAGCTTAGGGGGAGGCGATGGCTACACCTTC. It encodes CASSLGGGDGYTF.

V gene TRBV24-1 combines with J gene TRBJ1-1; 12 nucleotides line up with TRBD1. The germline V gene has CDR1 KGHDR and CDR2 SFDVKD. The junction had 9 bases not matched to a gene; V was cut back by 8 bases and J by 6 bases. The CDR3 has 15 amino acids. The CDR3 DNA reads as TGTGCCACCACTACGGTTGGGACAGGGGGCCCTGAAGCTTTCTTT. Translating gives CATTTVGTGGPEAFF.

The CDR3 sequence is CASSPQDQPQHF. CDR3 in DNA: TGTGCCAGCAGCCCACAGGATCAGCCCCAGCATTTT. This chain links TRBV7-9 with TRBJ1-5; weak D call: TRBD1 (5 bases). Germline-derived CDR1 and CDR2 are SEHNR and FQNEAQ (reference sequence). The CDR3 runs to 12 residues. V lost 5 bases and J lost 5, with 7 bases in between.

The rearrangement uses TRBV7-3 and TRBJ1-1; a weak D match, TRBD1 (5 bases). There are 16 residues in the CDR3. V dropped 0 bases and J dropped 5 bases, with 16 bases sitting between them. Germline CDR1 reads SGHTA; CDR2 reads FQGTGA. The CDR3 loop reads CASSLTASGKGTEAFF. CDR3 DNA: TGTGCCAGCAGCTTAACGGCTTCAGGGAAAGGGACTGAAGCTTTCTTT. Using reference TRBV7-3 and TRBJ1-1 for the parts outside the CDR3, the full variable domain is GAGVSQTPSNKVTEKGKYVELRCDPISGHTALYWYRQSLGQGPEFLIYFQGTGAADDSGLPNDRFFAVRPEGSVSTLKIQRTERGDSAVYLCASSLTASGKGTEAFFGQGTRLTVV.

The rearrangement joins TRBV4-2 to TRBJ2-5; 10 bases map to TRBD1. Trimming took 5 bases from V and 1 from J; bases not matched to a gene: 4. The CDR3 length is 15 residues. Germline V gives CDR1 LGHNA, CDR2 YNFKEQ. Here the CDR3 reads CASSVGTGVQETQYF. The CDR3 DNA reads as TGTGCCAGCAGCGTCGGGACAGGGGTCCAAGAGACCCAGTACTTC.

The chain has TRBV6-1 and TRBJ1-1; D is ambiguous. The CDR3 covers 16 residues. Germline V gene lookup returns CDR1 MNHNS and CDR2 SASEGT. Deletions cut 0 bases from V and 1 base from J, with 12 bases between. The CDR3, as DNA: TGTGCCAGCAGTGAAGCCTTTGGGGAGCCGAACACTGAAGCTTTCTTT. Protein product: CASSEAFGEPNTEAFF.

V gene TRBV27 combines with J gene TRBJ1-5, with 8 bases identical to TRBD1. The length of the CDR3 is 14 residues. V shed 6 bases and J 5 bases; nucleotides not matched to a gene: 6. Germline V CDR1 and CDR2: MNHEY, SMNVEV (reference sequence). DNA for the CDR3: TGTGCCAGCAGCATCGGACAGGGTTATCAGCCCCAGCATTTT. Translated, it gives CASSIGQGYQPQHF.

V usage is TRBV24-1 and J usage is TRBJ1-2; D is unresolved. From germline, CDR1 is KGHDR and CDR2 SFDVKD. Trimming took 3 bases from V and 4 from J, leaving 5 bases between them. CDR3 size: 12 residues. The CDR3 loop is CATSDHSYGYTF. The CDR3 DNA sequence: TGTGCCACCAGTGATCACTCCTATGGCTACACCTTC.